The 12 T cell receptor beta chains reported below all come from one sample, sequenced in a study of shared clonotypes between healthy human individuals. Repertoires were generated with immunoSEQ multiplex PCR, while TCRdb's copy carries only in-frame clones and drops some. The sample contains approximately 1.1 million clones, more than 75% of which appear only once. The sample taken for sequencing was memory CD4+ T cells from PBMCs. The subset: CD45RA-negative fraction. These receptors all stem from a man aged 18-30 years in good health. Some clones in this sample may be carry-over from other donors' samples.

This chain connects TRBV27 to TRBJ1-2; D might be TRBD1 (5 bases). CDR1 MNHEY and CDR2 SMNVEV come from the germline V gene (reference sequence). V was cut by 0 bases and J by 4 bases, with 18 bases left in between. This CDR3 is built from 17 residues. The CDR3 DNA follows: TGTGCCAGCAGTTTATCGTCTGGGAGCCCAGGGCCCTATGGCTACACCTTC. As protein: CASSLSSGSPGPYGYTF.

The table lists this clone with a count of one. The chain combines TRBV25-1 with TRBJ2-7; TRBD1 agrees at 7 bases. V lost 3 bases, J lost 0 bases, and 8 bases stayed unmatched. Germline V lookup: CDR1 MGHDK, CDR2 SYGVNS. The CDR3 loop spans 16 amino acids. The CDR3: CASSDSIRDSSYEQYF. CDR3 coding DNA: TGTGCCAGCAGTGACTCAATTCGGGACAGCTCCTACGAGCAGTACTTC.

This chain links TRBV11-2 with TRBJ1-1; perhaps TRBD1 as D (5 bases). CDR1 SGHAT and CDR2 FQNNGV come from the germline V gene. The CDR3 sequence is 16 residues long. V gave up 0 bases and J gave up 10 bases, with 21 bases separating them. For the CDR3, the DNA is TGTGCCAGCAGCTTAGAGGGGGACCGTGGGGCTAACCGAGCTTTCTTT. It encodes CASSLEGDRGANRAFF. The full variable domain, with the rest looked up from reference TRBV11-2 and TRBJ1-1, is EAGVAQSPRYKIIEKRQSVAFWCNPISGHATLYWYQQILGQGPKLLIQFQNNGVVDDSQLPKDRFSAERLKGVDSTLKIQPAKLEDSAVYLCASSLEGDRGANRAFFGQGTRLTVV.

This clone was seen ten or more times. The CDR3 DNA sequence: TGTGCCAGCAGCTTGGCAGCGGATACTATTAATTCCTACGAGCAGTACTTC. It codes for CASSLAADTINSYEQYF. This rearrangement joins TRBV7-6 to TRBJ2-7; D might be TRBD2 (5 bases). Germline assignment: CDR1 SGHVS and CDR2 FNYEAQ. The CDR3 totals 17 residues. Trimming shortened V by 3 bases and J by 1 base, and 19 bases separated the two germline ends.

The rearrangement joins TRBV10-1 to TRBJ2-5; 7 positions match TRBD2. V shed 0 bases, J shed 3 bases, and the junction held 7 bases outside the gene matches. Germline values: CDR1 WNHNN, CDR2 SYGVQD (reference sequence). The CDR3 is 16 amino acids. CDR3 region: CASSESWASGEETQYF. As DNA, the CDR3 is TGCGCCAGCAGTGAGTCTTGGGCTAGCGGAGAAGAGACCCAGTACTTC.

V usage is TRBV19 and J usage is TRBJ1-1, with TRBD1 identical over 9 bases. J was trimmed by 6 bases and V by 1 base; bases with no gene match: 3. This CDR3 region has 14 residues. Germline-derived CDR1 and CDR2 are LNHDA and SQIVND (reference sequence). This chain's CDR3 is CASSIVGQGSEAFF. The CDR3 coding sequence is TGTGCCAGTAGTATAGTGGGACAGGGCTCTGAAGCTTTCTTT.

This chain connects TRBV7-9 to TRBJ1-1; TRBD1 might be the D (6 bases). This CDR3 region has 19 residues. Germline V gives CDR1 SEHNR, CDR2 FQNEAQ (reference sequence). Deletions cut 0 bases from V and 2 bases from J, with 22 bases between. In DNA form, the CDR3 reads TGTGCCAGCAGCTTAGCCCTTTCTGGGGGCAGTGGCCCAAACACTGAAGCTTTCTTT. Translating it yields CASSLALSGGSGPNTEAFF.

This rearrangement joins TRBV19 to TRBJ1-1; D remains ambiguous. With 6 bases removed from V and 9 bases from J, the gap between germline ends came to 11 bases. The CDR3 has 11 amino acids. Looked up from germline, CDR1 is LNHDA and CDR2 is SQIVND (reference sequence). The CDR3 reads CASRGVDKAFF. The CDR3 DNA is TGTGCCAGTAGAGGTGTAGACAAAGCTTTCTTT.

This clone was seen a handful of times. This rearrangement joins TRBV2 to TRBJ2-3; D is unclear. Germline loops: CDR1 SNHLY, CDR2 FYNNEI. This CDR3 has 17 residues. The V end lost 4 bases, the J end lost 0 bases, and 17 bases lay between the germline ends. The CDR3 here is CASSVMGGPISTDTQYF. DNA for the CDR3: TGTGCCAGCAGTGTAATGGGCGGCCCTATCAGCACAGATACGCAGTATTTT.

The chain combines TRBV4-2 with TRBJ2-3, with a tentative D call TRBD2 (5 bases). The CDR3 runs 16 residues. The germline V gene encodes CDR1 LGHNA and CDR2 YNFKEQ. Trimming removed 0 bases at V and 3 bases at J, with 13 bases between. CDR3 nucleotides: TGTGCCAGCAGCCAAGATCTAAACTGGGAGACAGATACGCAGTATTTT. It specifies CASSQDLNWETDTQYF.

Concerning this clone itself: This CDR3 is also generated by other DNA sequences in the sample. The chain has TRBV5-1 and TRBJ2-7; the D gene could be TRBD1 or TRBD2 (5 bases each). V lost 0 bases and J 2 bases, leaving 6 bases between the germline ends. This CDR3 spans 13 amino acids. The germline CDR1 and CDR2 sequences are SGHRS and YFSETQ. The CDR3 sequence: CASSLGGTYEQYF. The CDR3 nucleotides read TGCGCCAGCAGCTTGGGGGGGACCTACGAGCAGTACTTC.

Written as DNA, the CDR3 is TGTGCCAGCAGTTTAGTATACGTTGAAGCTTTCTTT. Its protein product is CASSLVYVEAFF. The chain joins TRBV28 to TRBJ1-1; no definite D call. In germline, CDR1 is MDHEN, CDR2 SYDVKM. There are 12 residues in the CDR3. Between the trimmed V and J ends, which lost 2 bases and 7 bases, there was a span of 8 bases.